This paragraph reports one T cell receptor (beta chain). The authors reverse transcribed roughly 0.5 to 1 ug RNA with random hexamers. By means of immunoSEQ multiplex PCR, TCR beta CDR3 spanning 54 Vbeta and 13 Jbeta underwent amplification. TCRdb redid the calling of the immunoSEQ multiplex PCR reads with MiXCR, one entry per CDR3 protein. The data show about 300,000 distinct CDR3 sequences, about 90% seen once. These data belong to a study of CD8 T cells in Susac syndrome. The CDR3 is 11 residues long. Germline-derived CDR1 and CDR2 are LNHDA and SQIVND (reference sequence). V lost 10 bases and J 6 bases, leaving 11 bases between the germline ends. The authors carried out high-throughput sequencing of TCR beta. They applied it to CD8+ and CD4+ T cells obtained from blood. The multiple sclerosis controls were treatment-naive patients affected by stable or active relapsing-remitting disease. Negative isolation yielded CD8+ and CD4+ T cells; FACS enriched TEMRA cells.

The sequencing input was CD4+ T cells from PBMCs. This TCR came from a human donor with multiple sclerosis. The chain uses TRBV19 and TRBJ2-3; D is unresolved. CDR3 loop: CATSTSDTQYF. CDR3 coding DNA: TGTGCCACCTCCACATCGGATACGCAGTATTTT. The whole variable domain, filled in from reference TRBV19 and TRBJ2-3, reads DGGITQSPKYLFRKEGQNVTLSCEQNLNHDAMYWYRQDPGQGLRLIYYSQIVNDFQKGDIAEGYSVSREKKESFPLTVTSAQKNPTAFYLCATSTSDTQYFGPGTRLTVL.